The rows below give T cell receptor beta chains drawn from one sample of a study of graft-versus-host responses after intestinal transplantation. Method: immunoSEQ multiplex PCR; TCRdb's copy keeps in-frame clones and lacks some. The sample has about 25,000 clones; approximately 95% are singletons. The material was PBMCs, obtained 156 days after intestinal transplant. The source is a human patient who received an intestinal transplant, so some T cells may come from the graft donor. The CDR3 runs from the conserved cysteine through the conserved F or W. Fields, in order: V gene, D gene, J gene, clone size, CDR3 protein, CDR3 DNA. A D gene is named only where the DNA matches it firmly. Not every row has a clone size; where given, it reads once, few, many or a size class.

>TRBV18|TRBD2|TRBJ2-7|-
CASSPSGRTYEQYF
TGTGCCAGCTCACCTAGCGGGAGAACCTACGAGCAGTACTTC
>TRBV9|TRBD2|TRBJ2-1|-
CASSPGGNEQFF
TGTGCCAGCAGCCCGGGGGGGAATGAGCAGTTCTTC
>TRBV19|-|TRBJ2-2|-
CASSIDILTSGSGELFF
TGTGCCAGTAGTATAGATATCCTTACCAGCGGTTCCGGGGAGCTGTTTTTT
>TRBV6-6|TRBD1|TRBJ1-2|-
CASSLGQGSGYTF
TGTGCCAGCAGCCTGGGACAGGGCTCTGGCTACACCTTC
>TRBV20-1|-|TRBJ1-2|-
CSAPINGYTF
TGCAGTGCACCCATAAACGGCTACACCTTC
>TRBV4-1|-|TRBJ2-7|-
CASGLERSYEQYF
TGCGCCAGCGGTCTAGAGCGGTCCTACGAGCAGTACTTC
>TRBV5-5|TRBD2|TRBJ2-5|-
CASSFVSGLAGPYQETQYF
TGTGCCAGCAGCTTCGTCTCCGGACTAGCGGGCCCGTACCAAGAGACCCAGTACTTC
>TRBV19|TRBD2|TRBJ2-2|-
CASSIRLAVTGELFF
TGTGCCAGTAGTATACGACTAGCAGTAACCGGGGAGCTGTTTTTT
>TRBV7-9|-|TRBJ2-2|-
CASSLAWTGELFF
TGTGCCAGCAGCTTAGCGTGGACCGGGGAGCTGTTTTTT
>TRBV7-8|-|TRBJ1-5|-
CASSLGDQPQHF
TGTGCCAGCAGCCTCGGAGATCAGCCCCAGCATTTT
>TRBV7-9|-|TRBJ1-5|-
CASSLSSGYEYNQPQHF
TGTGCCAGCAGCTTATCTTCGGGGTACGAGTATAATCAGCCCCAGCATTTT
>TRBV6-6|TRBD1|TRBJ1-2|-
CASSNGQGNYGYTF
TGTGCCAGCAGTAACGGACAGGGCAACTATGGCTACACCTTC
>TRBV13|-|TRBJ2-3|-
CASSANTDTQYF
TGTGCCAGCAGCGCTAACACAGATACGCAGTATTTT
>TRBV10-1|-|TRBJ2-2|-
CASSEDGSGAGELFF
TGCGCCAGCAGTGAAGATGGTAGCGGAGCCGGGGAGCTGTTTTTT
>TRBV5-6|-|TRBJ1-2|-
CASSFPAGSNYGYTF
TGTGCCAGCAGCTTTCCGGCAGGGAGTAACTATGGCTACACCTTC
>TRBV6-1|-|TRBJ2-5|-
CASSGIGYQETQYF
TGTGCCAGCAGTGGTATTGGCTATCAAGAGACCCAGTACTTC
>TRBV2|-|TRBJ2-2|-
CASSRRESGGELFF
TGTGCCAGCAGCAGGAGGGAGTCGGGCGGGGAGCTGTTTTTT
>TRBV27|TRBD2|TRBJ2-7|-
CASSLKFGLAGNYEQYF
TGTGCCAGCAGTTTAAAATTCGGACTAGCGGGAAACTACGAGCAGTACTTC
>TRBV19|-|TRBJ2-1|-
CASSMGGGEQFF
TGTGCCAGTAGTATGGGGGGCGGCGAGCAGTTCTTC
>TRBV2|-|TRBJ1-2|-
CAGWGQADYGYTF
TGTGCCGGCTGGGGGCAGGCCGACTATGGCTACACCTTC
>TRBV30|TRBD2|TRBJ2-1|-
CAWRGLAGAYPWDNEQFF
TGTGCCTGGAGGGGACTAGCGGGAGCTTACCCTTGGGACAATGAGCAGTTCTTC
>TRBV30|-|TRBJ1-2|-
CAWTRWTANYGYTF
TGTGCCTGGACGCGATGGACGGCTAACTATGGCTACACCTTC
>TRBV5-1|-|TRBJ2-7|-
CASSLGAEHYEQYF
TGCGCCAGCAGCTTAGGTGCAGAACACTACGAGCAGTACTTC
>TRBV19|-|TRBJ2-7|-
CASSILGGPFSYEQYF
TGTGCCAGTAGTATTCTCGGGGGACCATTCTCCTACGAGCAGTACTTC
>TRBV7-9|-|TRBJ1-1|-
CASSDREAFF
TGTGCCAGCAGCGACCGAGAAGCTTTCTTT
>TRBV30|-|TRBJ1-6|once
CAWSVPLSWESYNSPLHF
TGTGCCTGGAGTGTACCCCTCTCTTGGGAGTCCTATAATTCACCCCTCCACTTT
>TRBV18|TRBD2|TRBJ2-7|once
CASSPAGGNYEQYF
TGTGCCAGCTCACCAGCGGGGGGGAACTACGAGCAGTACTTC
>TRBV5-1|-|TRBJ2-3|-
CASSLDPSTDTQYF
TGCGCCAGCAGCTTGGACCCAAGCACAGATACGCAGTATTTT
>TRBV27|-|TRBJ2-7|-
CASRLRGVNYEQYF
TGTGCCAGCAGACTCAGGGGAGTCAACTACGAGCAGTACTTC
>TRBV7-9|TRBD1|TRBJ2-2|-
CASSSLGGMYTGELFF
TGTGCCAGCAGCTCATTAGGGGGCATGTACACCGGGGAGCTGTTTTTT
>TRBV29-1|TRBD1|TRBJ2-7|-
CSVEGQAGSYEQYF
TGCAGCGTAGAGGGACAGGCCGGCTCCTACGAGCAGTACTTC
>TRBV4-2|TRBD2|TRBJ2-7|few
CASSQDWTSGGYEQYF
TGTGCCAGCAGCCAAGACTGGACTAGCGGGGGCTACGAGCAGTACTTC
>TRBV15|TRBD2|TRBJ2-3|-
CATSREALAGGTTSTDTQYF
TGTGCCACCAGCAGAGAGGCCCTAGCGGGAGGTACAACTAGCACAGATACGCAGTATTTT
>TRBV27|-|TRBJ2-7|-
CASSLIPPGLAYEQYF
TGTGCCAGCAGTTTAATCCCCCCGGGCCTAGCCTACGAGCAGTACTTC
>TRBV4-3|-|TRBJ1-1|-
CASRSWIRGMDEAFF
TGCGCCAGCAGGTCATGGATTAGGGGGATGGATGAAGCTTTCTTT
>TRBV19|TRBD2|TRBJ2-1|-
CASSTLAGALNEQFF
TGTGCCAGTAGTACCCTAGCGGGGGCGTTGAATGAGCAGTTCTTC
>TRBV6-1|TRBD2|TRBJ2-4|-
CASSETSGRGGQNIQYF
TGTGCCAGCAGTGAAACTAGCGGGAGAGGGGGGCAAAACATTCAGTACTTC
>TRBV7-9|-|TRBJ2-7|once
CASSFYGSQYEQYF
TGTGCCAGCAGCTTTTACGGGAGCCAATACGAGCAGTACTTC